The subject of this entry is one T cell receptor (beta chain). This table comes from immunoSEQ multiplex PCR, and its TCRdb copy is limited to in-frame clones, with some not included. Its table records about 210,000 clones. The CDR3 totals 15 residues. Germline CDR1 and CDR2: GTSNPN and SVGIG (reference sequence). The source of the sample is a study of control samples from healthy donors and cancer patients. The chain uses TRBV30 and TRBJ1-5, with a weak D call TRBD1 (5 bases). Sequencing was done on a sample of blood. This TCR derives from a woman in her thirties in good health. The CDR3 protein is CAGARTVYSNQPQHF. CDR3 coding DNA: TGTGCAGGGGCCCGGACCGTCTATAGCAATCAGCCCCAGCATTTT.